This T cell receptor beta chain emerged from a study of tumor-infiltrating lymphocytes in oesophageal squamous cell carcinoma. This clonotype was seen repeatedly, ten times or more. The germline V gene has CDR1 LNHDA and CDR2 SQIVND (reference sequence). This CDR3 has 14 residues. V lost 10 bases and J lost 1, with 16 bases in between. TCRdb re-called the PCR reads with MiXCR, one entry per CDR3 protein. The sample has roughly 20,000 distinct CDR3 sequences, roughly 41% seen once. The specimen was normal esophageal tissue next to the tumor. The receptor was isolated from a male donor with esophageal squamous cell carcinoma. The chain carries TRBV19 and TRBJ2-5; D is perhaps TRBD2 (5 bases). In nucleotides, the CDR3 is TGTGCCACCCGGCCCAGCGGTATCCAAGAGACCCAGTACTTC. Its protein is CATRPSGIQETQYF.